Many counts were recorded for the clone carrying this T cell receptor beta chain. Its antigen is unknown. The sample belongs to a study of beta chain features in type 1 diabetes. Germline V gene data show CDR1 as SGHTA and CDR2 as FQGNSA. This CDR3 contains 14 residues. The junction had 7 bases not matched to a gene; V was cut back by 4 bases and J by 10 bases. The investigators reverse transcribed all of the isolated RNA, so they sequenced expressed TCRB transcripts. Produced via immunoSEQ multiplex PCR; TCRdb's table is partial and in-frame only. This table has some 150,000 clones, about 8.7% appearing once. Study results and caveats: TCRB CDR3s from Type 1 diabetes patients were moderately but significantly shorter in all four CD4+ subsets.

The specimen sequenced was central memory CD4+ T cells from blood. The TCR originated in a man younger than 30 in good health. This chain links TRBV7-2 with TRBJ1-6; 7 bases line up with TRBD1. DNA for the CDR3: TGTGCCAGCAGCTGGACAGGAGCGTCATCACCCCTCCACTTT. This sequence encodes CASSWTGASSPLHF.